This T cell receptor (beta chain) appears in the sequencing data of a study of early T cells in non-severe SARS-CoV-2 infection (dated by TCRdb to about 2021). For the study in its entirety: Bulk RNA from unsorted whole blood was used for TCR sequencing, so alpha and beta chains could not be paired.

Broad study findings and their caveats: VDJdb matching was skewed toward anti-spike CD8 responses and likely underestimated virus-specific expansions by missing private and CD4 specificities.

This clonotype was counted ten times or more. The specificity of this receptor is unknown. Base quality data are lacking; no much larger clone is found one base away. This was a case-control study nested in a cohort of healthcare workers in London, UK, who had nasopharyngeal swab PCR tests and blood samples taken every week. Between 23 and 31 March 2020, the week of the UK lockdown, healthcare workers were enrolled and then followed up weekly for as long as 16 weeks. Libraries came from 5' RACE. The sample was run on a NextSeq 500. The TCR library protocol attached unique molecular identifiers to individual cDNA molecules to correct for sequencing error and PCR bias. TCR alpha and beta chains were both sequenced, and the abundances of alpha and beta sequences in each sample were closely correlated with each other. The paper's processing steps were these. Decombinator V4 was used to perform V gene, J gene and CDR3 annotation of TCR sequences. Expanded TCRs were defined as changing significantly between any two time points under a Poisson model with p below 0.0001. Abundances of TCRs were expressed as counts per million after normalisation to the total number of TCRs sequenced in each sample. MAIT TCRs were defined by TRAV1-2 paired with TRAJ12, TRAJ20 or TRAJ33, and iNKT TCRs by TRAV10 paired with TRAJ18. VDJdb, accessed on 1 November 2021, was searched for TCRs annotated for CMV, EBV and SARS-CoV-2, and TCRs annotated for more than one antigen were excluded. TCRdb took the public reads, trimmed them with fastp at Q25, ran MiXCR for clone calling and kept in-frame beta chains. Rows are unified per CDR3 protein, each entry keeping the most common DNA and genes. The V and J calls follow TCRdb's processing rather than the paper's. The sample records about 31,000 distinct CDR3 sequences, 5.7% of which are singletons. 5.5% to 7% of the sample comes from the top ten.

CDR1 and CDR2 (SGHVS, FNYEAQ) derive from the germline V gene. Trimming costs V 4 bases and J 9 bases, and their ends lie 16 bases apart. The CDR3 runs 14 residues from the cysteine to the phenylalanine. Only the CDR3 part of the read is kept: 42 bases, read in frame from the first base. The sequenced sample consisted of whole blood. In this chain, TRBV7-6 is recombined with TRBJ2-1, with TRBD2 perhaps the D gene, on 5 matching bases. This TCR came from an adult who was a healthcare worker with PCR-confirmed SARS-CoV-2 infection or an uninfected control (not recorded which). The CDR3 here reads CASSSVVRDPEQFF. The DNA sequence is TGTGCCAGCAGCTCCGTGGTCCGGGATCCTGAGCAGTTCTTC.